This T cell receptor (beta chain) stems from a study of T cell repertoires in cytomegalovirus infection. Turning to the study itself: Both CMV infection and a matching HLA type were indicated by public TCR beta signatures.

The CDR3 length is 13 residues. The ends lost 4 bases at V and 4 bases at J; junction bases unmatched: 0. TCRdb fed the reads into MiXCR, producing one record per CDR3 protein. The sample contains under 200,000 distinct CDR3 sequences, roughly 21% of which appear only once. Comment on this clonotype: Its specificity is not known.

The V call is TRBV12-3 or TRBV12-4, the J call TRBJ2-2; TRBD1 agrees at 7 bases. This clonotype originated in a human donor in good health (CMV status not recorded). Some clones in this sample may be carry-over from other donors' samples. The specimen was CD8+ T cells from cultured PBMCs, collected from culture after CMV antigen stimulation. In DNA, the CDR3 is TGTGCCAGCAGTTGGGACAGCACCGGGGAGCTGTTTTTT. Translated: CASSWDSTGELFF.